Listed below are T cell receptor beta chains from one sample, sequenced in a study of T cells of healthy individuals. TCRdb analysed the 5' RACE reads with MiXCR anew, one entry per CDR3 protein. The sample yields fewer than 75,000 distinct CDR3 sequences, 15% to 20% seen once. These receptors all stem from a human donor in good health. Each CDR3 is given with its conserved first and last residue. The order of the fields is D gene, V gene, clone size, J gene, CDR3 protein, CDR3 DNA. D genes are given only for firm matches. Rows give clone size only sometimes, using once, few, many, or a class for an expanded clone.

d_gene: TRBD1; v_gene: TRBV6-6; abundance: many; j_gene: TRBJ1-3; CDR3aa: CASSYTGGGRNTIYF; CDR3nt: TGTGCCAGCAGTTACACAGGGGGCGGGAGAAACACCATATATTTT
d_gene: TRBD1; v_gene: TRBV4-2; abundance: many; j_gene: TRBJ1-4; CDR3aa: CASSPRTGSEAEKLFF; CDR3nt: TGTGCCAGCAGCCCTAGGACAGGGTCGGAGGCTGAAAAACTGTTTTTT
d_gene: NA; v_gene: TRBV4-1; abundance: NA; j_gene: TRBJ1-2; CDR3aa: CASSQSSVKGRYGYTF; CDR3nt: TGCGCCAGCAGCCAGTCCAGTGTTAAGGGGAGGTATGGCTACACCTTC
d_gene: TRBD1; v_gene: TRBV20-1; abundance: NA; j_gene: TRBJ1-1; CDR3aa: CSATDRGRGTEASF; CDR3nt: TGCAGTGCCACAGACAGGGGGAGAGGAACTGAAGCTTCCTTT
d_gene: TRBD1; v_gene: TRBV20-1; abundance: NA; j_gene: TRBJ1-6; CDR3aa: CSARDGGQGNSPLHF; CDR3nt: TGCAGTGCTAGAGATGGAGGACAGGGGAATTCACCCCTCCACTTT
d_gene: TRBD2; v_gene: TRBV4-2; abundance: NA; j_gene: TRBJ2-7; CDR3aa: CASSQGLADYEQYF; CDR3nt: TGTGCCAGCAGCCAAGGCCTAGCGGACTACGAGCAGTACTTC
d_gene: TRBD1; v_gene: TRBV6-5; abundance: many; j_gene: TRBJ1-2; CDR3aa: CASSYFHGQGRTGYTF; CDR3nt: TGTGCCAGCAGTTACTTCCACGGACAGGGGAGGACTGGCTACACCTTC
d_gene: NA; v_gene: TRBV20-1; abundance: NA; j_gene: TRBJ1-1; CDR3aa: CSAPRTDEAFF; CDR3nt: TGCAGTGCTCCTCGGACGGACGAAGCTTTCTTT
d_gene: NA; v_gene: TRBV4-1; abundance: few; j_gene: TRBJ2-1; CDR3aa: CASSHLLGEGGSNEQFF; CDR3nt: TGCGCCAGCAGCCACTTATTAGGAGAGGGAGGTTCAAATGAGCAGTTCTTC
d_gene: NA; v_gene: TRBV25-1; abundance: many; j_gene: TRBJ1-4; CDR3aa: CASSESAGTNEKLFF; CDR3nt: TGTGCCAGCAGTGAATCGGCCGGTACTAATGAAAAACTGTTTTTT
d_gene: NA; v_gene: TRBV12-3/TRBV12-4; abundance: once; j_gene: TRBJ1-6; CDR3aa: CASRGGGTSYNSPLHF; CDR3nt: TGTGCCAGCAGAGGGGGGGGCACCTCCTATAATTCACCCCTCCACTTT
d_gene: NA; v_gene: TRBV12-5; abundance: NA; j_gene: TRBJ2-5; CDR3aa: CASGPGRVSTPQETQYF; CDR3nt: TGTGCTAGTGGTCCCGGTCGGGTTAGTACCCCACAAGAGACCCAGTACTTC
d_gene: NA; v_gene: TRBV2; abundance: NA; j_gene: TRBJ2-5; CDR3aa: CASSGPGLYQETQYF; CDR3nt: TGTGCCAGCAGTGGGCCGGGGCTCTACCAAGAGACCCAGTACTTC
d_gene: NA; v_gene: TRBV5-5; abundance: many; j_gene: TRBJ1-2; CDR3aa: CASSLSLMGEGYTF; CDR3nt: TGTGCCAGCAGCTTGAGCTTAATGGGAGAAGGCTACACCTTC
d_gene: NA; v_gene: TRBV7-9; abundance: few; j_gene: TRBJ2-3; CDR3aa: CAGSQSTDTQYF; CDR3nt: TGTGCCGGATCTCAGAGCACAGATACGCAGTATTTT
d_gene: NA; v_gene: TRBV4-1; abundance: few; j_gene: TRBJ1-1; CDR3aa: CASRPDVEAFF; CDR3nt: TGCGCCAGCAGGCCGGACGTTGAAGCTTTCTTT
d_gene: TRBD2; v_gene: TRBV7-2; abundance: few; j_gene: TRBJ2-2; CDR3aa: CASSLRAGLAGPAGELFF; CDR3nt: TGTGCCAGCAGCTTAAGGGCTGGACTAGCGGGACCGGCCGGGGAGCTGTTTTTT
d_gene: TRBD1; v_gene: TRBV3-1; abundance: many; j_gene: TRBJ1-2; CDR3aa: CASGTAQNYGYTF; CDR3nt: TGTGCCAGCGGGACAGCTCAAAACTATGGCTACACCTTC
d_gene: NA; v_gene: TRBV9; abundance: NA; j_gene: TRBJ2-7; CDR3aa: CASSVTGGSYEQYF; CDR3nt: TGTGCCAGCAGCGTCACCGGCGGCTCCTACGAGCAGTACTTC
d_gene: NA; v_gene: TRBV6-1; abundance: few; j_gene: TRBJ2-1; CDR3aa: CASSERGGQGPYNEQFF; CDR3nt: TGTGCCAGCAGTGAACGGGGTGGTCAGGGTCCGTACAATGAGCAGTTCTTC
d_gene: NA; v_gene: TRBV7-9; abundance: NA; j_gene: TRBJ2-7; CDR3aa: CASSRDSDEQYF; CDR3nt: TGTGCCAGCAGCCGCGACAGTGACGAGCAGTACTTC
d_gene: NA; v_gene: TRBV20-1; abundance: many; j_gene: TRBJ1-1; CDR3aa: CSAVNGANTEAFF; CDR3nt: TGCAGTGCGGTGAACGGGGCGAACACTGAAGCTTTCTTT
d_gene: NA; v_gene: TRBV28; abundance: NA; j_gene: TRBJ1-5; CDR3aa: CASSPGRWRLNQPQHF; CDR3nt: TGTGCCAGCAGCCCAGGACGGTGGCGTCTCAATCAGCCCCAGCATTTT
d_gene: NA; v_gene: TRBV11-1; abundance: NA; j_gene: TRBJ1-4; CDR3aa: CASKPPGSDEKLFF; CDR3nt: TGTGCCAGCAAGCCCCCGGGGAGCGATGAAAAACTGTTTTTT
d_gene: NA; v_gene: TRBV4-1; abundance: many; j_gene: TRBJ2-3; CDR3aa: CASSRGDFPYSTDTQYF; CDR3nt: TGCGCCAGCAGCCGCGGGGATTTTCCCTATAGCACAGATACGCAGTATTTT
d_gene: NA; v_gene: TRBV20-1; abundance: NA; j_gene: TRBJ2-7; CDR3aa: CSASDSVSYEQYF; CDR3nt: TGCAGTGCTAGTGATTCGGTTTCCTACGAGCAGTACTTC
d_gene: NA; v_gene: TRBV2; abundance: many; j_gene: TRBJ2-3; CDR3aa: CASGVRDTQYF; CDR3nt: TGTGCCAGCGGGGTGAGAGATACGCAGTATTTT
d_gene: TRBD1; v_gene: TRBV7-9; abundance: few; j_gene: TRBJ1-1; CDR3aa: CASSLGGQGRIAAFF; CDR3nt: TGTGCCAGCAGCTTGGGAGGACAGGGGAGGATAGCTGCTTTCTTT
d_gene: NA; v_gene: TRBV12-5; abundance: NA; j_gene: TRBJ1-1; CDR3aa: CASGWAEAFF; CDR3nt: TGTGCTAGTGGTTGGGCCGAAGCTTTCTTT
d_gene: NA; v_gene: TRBV18; abundance: NA; j_gene: TRBJ2-1; CDR3aa: CASSPRAGSSYNEQFF; CDR3nt: TGTGCCAGCTCCCCTCGGGCGGGTAGCTCCTACAATGAGCAGTTCTTC
d_gene: NA; v_gene: TRBV28; abundance: many; j_gene: TRBJ2-7; CDR3aa: CASRSGGGTYEQYF; CDR3nt: TGTGCCAGCAGGTCAGGGGGGGGGACCTACGAGCAGTACTTC